This is a list of T cell receptor beta chains from one sample in a study of human T cells and chemical hapten exposure. Via MiXCR, TCRdb re-called the RACE reads, giving one row per CDR3 protein. The sample has around 120,000 distinct CDR3 sequences, roughly 12% seen once. Sequences were derived from whole blood, sampled in connection with sensitization to the hapten diphenylcyclopropenone (DPC). The receptors were sampled from a woman aged 18-30 years with alopecia areata. Some clones in this sample may be carry-over from other donors' samples. CDR3s include the opening cysteine and the closing phenylalanine or tryptophan. Each record gives: V gene, D gene, clone size, J gene, CDR3 DNA, CDR3 protein. D genes are given only for firm matches. Only part of the rows carry a size: once, few, many, or a class if the clone is expanded.

v_call: TRBV28
d_call: -
clone_size: -
j_call: TRBJ2-7
cdr3_nt: TGTGCCAGCAGGCCAGAGACAGGAAGCTCCTACGAGCAGTACTTC
cdr3_aa: CASRPETGSSYEQYF

v_call: TRBV29-1
d_call: -
clone_size: -
j_call: TRBJ1-1
cdr3_nt: TGCAGCGTATTCGTGATGAACACTGAAGCTTTCTTT
cdr3_aa: CSVFVMNTEAFF

v_call: TRBV6-5
d_call: -
clone_size: few
j_call: TRBJ2-5
cdr3_nt: TGTGCCAGCAGTCCTTCACATAGCCAAGAGACCCAGTACTTC
cdr3_aa: CASSPSHSQETQYF

v_call: TRBV24-1
d_call: TRBD2
clone_size: -
j_call: TRBJ2-3
cdr3_nt: TGTGCCACCAGTGACGGCGGGGCTAGCGGGGAAGATACGCAGTATTTT
cdr3_aa: CATSDGGASGEDTQYF

v_call: TRBV12-3/TRBV12-4
d_call: TRBD1
clone_size: -
j_call: TRBJ1-5
cdr3_nt: TGTGCCAGCAGTTTATCCCCCCGGACAGGGTTCAGGTATAGCAATCAGCCCCAGCATTTT
cdr3_aa: CASSLSPRTGFRYSNQPQHF

v_call: TRBV27
d_call: -
clone_size: many
j_call: TRBJ2-7
cdr3_nt: TGTGCCAGCAAAGGCCGAACCTACGAGCAGTACTTC
cdr3_aa: CASKGRTYEQYF

v_call: TRBV5-6
d_call: -
clone_size: -
j_call: TRBJ2-7
cdr3_nt: TGTGCCAGCAGCTTTCCAGAGGACAATGCGCAGTACTTC
cdr3_aa: CASSFPEDNAQYF

v_call: TRBV12-3/TRBV12-4
d_call: -
clone_size: -
j_call: TRBJ2-3
cdr3_nt: TGTGCCAGCAGTTTGCGGCCAGATACGCAGTATTTT
cdr3_aa: CASSLRPDTQYF

v_call: TRBV20-1
d_call: -
clone_size: -
j_call: TRBJ2-1
cdr3_nt: TGCAGTGCTGCCCAACTAAAGGGTTTCAATGAGCAGTTCTTC
cdr3_aa: CSAAQLKGFNEQFF

v_call: TRBV7-2
d_call: TRBD2
clone_size: -
j_call: TRBJ2-3
cdr3_nt: TGTGCCAGCAGCTTAGCCCCTAGCGGGAGGGGAGATACGCAGTATTTT
cdr3_aa: CASSLAPSGRGDTQYF

v_call: TRBV2
d_call: TRBD2
clone_size: -
j_call: TRBJ2-1
cdr3_nt: TGTGCCAGCGCGGCGGGGGGGCTGTTCTACAATGAGCAGTTCTTC
cdr3_aa: CASAAGGLFYNEQFF

v_call: TRBV11-2
d_call: -
clone_size: few
j_call: TRBJ2-3
cdr3_nt: TGTGCCAGCAGCTTTGGGGCAGATACGCAGTATTTT
cdr3_aa: CASSFGADTQYF

v_call: TRBV6-6
d_call: TRBD1
clone_size: many
j_call: TRBJ1-6
cdr3_nt: TGTGCCAGCAGTGGGACAGGGAATTCACCCCTCCACTTT
cdr3_aa: CASSGTGNSPLHF

v_call: TRBV7-2
d_call: -
clone_size: many
j_call: TRBJ1-6
cdr3_nt: TGTGCCAGCAGCTTAGCGCAGGGTTACAATTCACCCCTCCACTTT
cdr3_aa: CASSLAQGYNSPLHF

v_call: TRBV10-3
d_call: -
clone_size: few
j_call: TRBJ2-7
cdr3_nt: TGTGCCATCAGTGCCTGGACAGCGCCGACGAAACCCCAATCCTCCTACGAGCAGTACTTC
cdr3_aa: CAISAWTAPTKPQSSYEQYF

v_call: TRBV11-2
d_call: -
clone_size: -
j_call: TRBJ2-6
cdr3_nt: TGTGCCAGCAGCTTAGGTCCTAACAGGGAACACTCCTCTGGGGCCAACGTCCTGACTTTC
cdr3_aa: CASSLGPNREHSSGANVLTF

v_call: TRBV12-3/TRBV12-4
d_call: TRBD1
clone_size: -
j_call: TRBJ2-3
cdr3_nt: TGTGCCAGCAGTGCGGCCGGGACAGGGCCAGATACGCAGTATTTT
cdr3_aa: CASSAAGTGPDTQYF

v_call: TRBV28
d_call: -
clone_size: few
j_call: TRBJ2-7
cdr3_nt: TGTGCCACCCTCTCCGGGACAAGCTACGAGCAGTACTTC
cdr3_aa: CATLSGTSYEQYF

v_call: TRBV20-1
d_call: -
clone_size: many
j_call: TRBJ2-1
cdr3_nt: TGCAGTGCTAGCTTGCGGACTAAACTCGATGAGCAGTTCTTC
cdr3_aa: CSASLRTKLDEQFF

v_call: TRBV10-2
d_call: TRBD1
clone_size: many
j_call: TRBJ1-5
cdr3_nt: TGCGCCAGCAGGGACGAAACAGGGGCGGGAGGCAATCAGCCCCAGCATTTT
cdr3_aa: CASRDETGAGGNQPQHF

v_call: TRBV20-1
d_call: TRBD1
clone_size: medium-sized
j_call: TRBJ1-2
cdr3_nt: TGCAGTGCTAGAGGCCGGGACAGTTGGTATGGCTACACCTTC
cdr3_aa: CSARGRDSWYGYTF

v_call: TRBV20-1
d_call: -
clone_size: -
j_call: TRBJ1-1
cdr3_nt: TGCAGTGCCGGGACGGTGAACACTGAAGCTTTCTTT
cdr3_aa: CSAGTVNTEAFF

v_call: TRBV13
d_call: -
clone_size: many
j_call: TRBJ1-3
cdr3_nt: TGTGCCAGCAGCTTTCGGTTGAGCTCTGGAAACACCATATATTTT
cdr3_aa: CASSFRLSSGNTIYF

v_call: TRBV20-1
d_call: -
clone_size: few
j_call: TRBJ1-2
cdr3_nt: TGCAGTGCTAGAGATGCCAGAGAGCCTAACTATGGCTACACCTTC
cdr3_aa: CSARDAREPNYGYTF

v_call: TRBV7-8
d_call: TRBD1
clone_size: many
j_call: TRBJ1-5
cdr3_nt: TGTGCCAGCAGCTTAGAGAGCGGTGACAGGGGCTTTTTATTGACCAATCAGCCCCAGCATTTT
cdr3_aa: CASSLESGDRGFLLTNQPQHF

v_call: TRBV11-2
d_call: -
clone_size: few
j_call: TRBJ2-2
cdr3_nt: TGTGCCAGCAGCCCGGGACACTGGGCCGGGGAGCTGTTTTTT
cdr3_aa: CASSPGHWAGELFF

v_call: TRBV4-1
d_call: TRBD2
clone_size: few
j_call: TRBJ2-3
cdr3_nt: TGCGCCAGCAGCCAAGAGGGGGTGAGCGGGGGTACAGATACGCAGTATTTT
cdr3_aa: CASSQEGVSGGTDTQYF

v_call: TRBV12-3/TRBV12-4
d_call: TRBD1
clone_size: -
j_call: TRBJ2-2
cdr3_nt: TGTGCCAGCAGTCCGGCGACAGGGTACACCGGGGAGCTGTTTTTT
cdr3_aa: CASSPATGYTGELFF

v_call: TRBV12-3/TRBV12-4
d_call: TRBD1
clone_size: many
j_call: TRBJ1-6
cdr3_nt: TGTGCCAGCAGTCCCCGGACAGGGTCTAGTTCACCCCTCCACTTT
cdr3_aa: CASSPRTGSSSPLHF

v_call: TRBV27
d_call: -
clone_size: -
j_call: TRBJ1-1
cdr3_nt: TGTGCCAGCAGTTTGAGAGGGGTCACTGAAGCTTTCTTT
cdr3_aa: CASSLRGVTEAFF

v_call: TRBV6-5
d_call: -
clone_size: many
j_call: TRBJ1-3
cdr3_nt: TGTGCCAGCAGTTACGCGGATGGATCGTCTGGAAACACCATATATTTT
cdr3_aa: CASSYADGSSGNTIYF

v_call: TRBV3-1
d_call: -
clone_size: -
j_call: TRBJ2-3
cdr3_nt: TGTGCCAGCAGCCAAGTGCTAGCCACAGATACGCAGTATTTT
cdr3_aa: CASSQVLATDTQYF

v_call: TRBV5-4
d_call: -
clone_size: many
j_call: TRBJ2-7
cdr3_nt: TGTGCCAGCAGCTTGGGAAGGTACGAGCAGTACTTC
cdr3_aa: CASSLGRYEQYF

v_call: TRBV4-3
d_call: TRBD1
clone_size: many
j_call: TRBJ2-1
cdr3_nt: TGCGCCAGCAGCCGGGGACAGGGGTTGTCCTACAATGAGCAGTTCTTC
cdr3_aa: CASSRGQGLSYNEQFF

v_call: TRBV5-1
d_call: -
clone_size: -
j_call: TRBJ2-6
cdr3_nt: TGCGCCAGCAGCTTCCGGGGCGACTCTGGGGCCAACGTCCTGACTTTC
cdr3_aa: CASSFRGDSGANVLTF

v_call: TRBV7-9
d_call: -
clone_size: few
j_call: TRBJ2-7
cdr3_nt: TGTGCCAGCAGCTTAGAAGGTTTTGTAGGCTCCTACGAGCAGTACTTC
cdr3_aa: CASSLEGFVGSYEQYF

v_call: TRBV11-2
d_call: TRBD1
clone_size: -
j_call: TRBJ2-1
cdr3_nt: TGTGCCAGCAGCTTAGAGGGGACAGGGGACAATGAGCAGTTCTTC
cdr3_aa: CASSLEGTGDNEQFF

v_call: TRBV20-1
d_call: TRBD2
clone_size: -
j_call: TRBJ2-1
cdr3_nt: TGCAGTGCCAATCCGACTAGCGGGGTCTCCTACAATGAGCAGTTCTTC
cdr3_aa: CSANPTSGVSYNEQFF

v_call: TRBV11-2
d_call: -
clone_size: few
j_call: TRBJ2-1
cdr3_nt: TGTGCCAGCAGCTTAGCTTGGGCTAGATATGTGGAGCAGTTCTTC
cdr3_aa: CASSLAWARYVEQFF

v_call: TRBV19
d_call: -
clone_size: -
j_call: TRBJ2-2
cdr3_nt: TGTGCCAGTAGTATACGCGGAAGGGGCACCGGGGAGCTGTTTTTT
cdr3_aa: CASSIRGRGTGELFF